This T cell receptor (beta chain) was retrieved from a study of shared clonotypes between healthy human individuals. Per the original data handling: Junction-only sequences produced by ImmunoSEQ had no quality scores, so filtering differed. TCRdb's table, derived via immunoSEQ multiplex PCR, lists solely in-frame clones and lacks some. V, J and clone size were drawn from that table, and D and trimming were deduced from the DNA. The data hold 1,100,000 or so clones, with around three quarters observed a single time. This CDR3 region has 16 residues. CDR1 is MDHEN and CDR2 is SYDVKM in the germline V gene. Germline trimming cut 6 bases from V and 2 bases from J; bases unmatched to any gene: 11. Study-wide results and caveats: Blood alone was sampled, and tissue repertoires likely differ.

Donors comprised healthy HIV-negative adults lacking recent acute infections or vaccinations. About this clone: What it binds is not known.

The sequencing sample was made of memory CD4+ T cells from PBMCs. Subset given: CD45RA-negative fraction. The sequence was collected from a man between 18 and 35 years old in good health. Some clones in this sample may be carry-over from other donors' samples. This chain links TRBV28 with TRBJ1-2; 8 bases align to TRBD1. This CDR3 is CASSLPGTGVNYGYTF. In nucleotides, the CDR3 is TGTGCCAGCAGCCTGCCTGGGACAGGCGTAAACTATGGCTACACCTTC.